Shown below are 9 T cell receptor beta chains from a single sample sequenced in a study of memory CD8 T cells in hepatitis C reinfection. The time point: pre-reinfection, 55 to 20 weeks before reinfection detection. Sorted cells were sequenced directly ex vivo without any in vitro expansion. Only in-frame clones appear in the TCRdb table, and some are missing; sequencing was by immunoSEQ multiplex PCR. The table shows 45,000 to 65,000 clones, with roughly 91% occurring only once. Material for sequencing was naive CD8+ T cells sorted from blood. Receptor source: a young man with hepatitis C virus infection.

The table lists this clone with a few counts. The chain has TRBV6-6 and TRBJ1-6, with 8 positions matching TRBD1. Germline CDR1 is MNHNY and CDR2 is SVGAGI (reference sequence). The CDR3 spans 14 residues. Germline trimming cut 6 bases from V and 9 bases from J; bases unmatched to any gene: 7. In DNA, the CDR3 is TGTGCCAGCAGCTCGACAGGGGCGGGTTCACCCCTCCACTTT. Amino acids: CASSSTGAGSPLHF.

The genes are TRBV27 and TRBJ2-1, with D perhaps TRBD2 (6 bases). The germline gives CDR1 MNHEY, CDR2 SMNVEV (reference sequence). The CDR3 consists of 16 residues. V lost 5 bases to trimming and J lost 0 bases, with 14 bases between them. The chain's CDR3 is CASSGLSGLSYNEQFF. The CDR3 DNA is TGTGCCAGCAGTGGCCTCAGCGGGCTCTCCTACAATGAGCAGTTCTTC.

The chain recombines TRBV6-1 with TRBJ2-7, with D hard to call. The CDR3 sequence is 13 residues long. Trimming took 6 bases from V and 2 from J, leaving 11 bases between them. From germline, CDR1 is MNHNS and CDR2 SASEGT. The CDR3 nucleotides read TGTGCCAGCAGACCTCCGCTAGCCTACGAGCAGTACTTC. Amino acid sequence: CASRPPLAYEQYF.

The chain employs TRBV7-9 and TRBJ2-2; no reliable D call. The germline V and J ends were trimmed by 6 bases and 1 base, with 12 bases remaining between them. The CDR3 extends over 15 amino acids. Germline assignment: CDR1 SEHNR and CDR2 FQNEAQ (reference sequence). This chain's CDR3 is CASRPSNRNTGELFF. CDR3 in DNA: TGTGCCAGCAGACCTTCTAACAGGAACACCGGGGAGCTGTTTTTT.

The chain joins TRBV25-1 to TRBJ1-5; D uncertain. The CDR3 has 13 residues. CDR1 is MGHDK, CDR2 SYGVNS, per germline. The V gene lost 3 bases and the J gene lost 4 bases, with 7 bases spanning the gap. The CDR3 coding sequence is TGTGCCAGCAGTGAGCGAGAAAATCAGCCCCAGCATTTT. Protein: CASSERENQPQHF.

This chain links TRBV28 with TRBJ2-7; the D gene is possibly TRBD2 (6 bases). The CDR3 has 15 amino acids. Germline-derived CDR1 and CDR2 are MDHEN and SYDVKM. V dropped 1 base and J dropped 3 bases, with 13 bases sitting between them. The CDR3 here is CASSLSPTGGYEQYF. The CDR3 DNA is TGTGCCAGCAGTTTATCACCAACCGGGGGCTACGAGCAGTACTTC.

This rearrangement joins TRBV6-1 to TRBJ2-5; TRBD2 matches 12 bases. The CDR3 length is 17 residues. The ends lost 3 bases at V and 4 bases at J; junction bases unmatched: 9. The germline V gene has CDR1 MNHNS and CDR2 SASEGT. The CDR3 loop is CASSEGILAGGSETQYF. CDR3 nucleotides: TGTGCCAGCAGTGAGGGGATACTAGCGGGGGGTTCAGAGACCCAGTACTTC.

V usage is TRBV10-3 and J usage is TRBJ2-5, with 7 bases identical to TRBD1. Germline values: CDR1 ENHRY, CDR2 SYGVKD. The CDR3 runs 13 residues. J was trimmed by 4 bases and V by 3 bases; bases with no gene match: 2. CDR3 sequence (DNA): TGTGCCATCAGTGACCCAGGGGGAGAGACCCAGTACTTC. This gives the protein CAISDPGGETQYF.

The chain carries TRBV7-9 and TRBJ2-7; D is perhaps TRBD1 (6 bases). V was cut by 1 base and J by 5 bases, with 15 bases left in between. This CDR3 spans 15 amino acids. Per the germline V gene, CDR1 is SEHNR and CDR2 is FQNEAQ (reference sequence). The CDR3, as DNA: TGTGCCAGCAGCTTAGTCGGGCAGGGGTTCGACGAGCAGTACTTC. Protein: CASSLVGQGFDEQYF. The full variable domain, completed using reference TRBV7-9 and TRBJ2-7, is DTGVSQNPRHKITKRGQNVTFRCDPISEHNRLYWYRQTLGQGPEFLTYFQNEAQLEKSRLLSDRFSAERPKGSFSTLEIQRTEQGDSAMYLCASSLVGQGFDEQYFGPGTRLTVT.